This T cell receptor beta chain was sequenced for a study of cytomegalovirus exposure and HLA in healthy donors. For the study at large: Both the approximately 120 validation repertoires and the approximately 700 first-cohort repertoires used the same platform, as reported by a later analysis.

The junction had 1 base not matched to a gene; V was cut back by 3 bases and J by 3 bases. The CDR3 runs to 13 residues. CDR1 and CDR2 from the germline V gene are KGHSH and LQKENI. Details on this clone: Its specificity is not known.

TCRdb keeps only in-frame clones here, not all; method: immunoSEQ multiplex PCR. This table has hundreds of thousands of clones, 70% to 90% appearing once. General study findings and limits: The authors confirmed in vitro that three CMV-associated chains were specific for CMV antigens.

The receptor comes from a woman between 18 and 30 years old in good health and CMV-seronegative. J is TRBJ2-7 and V is TRBV18, with TRBD2 matching over 8 bases. Sequenced material: PBMCs. The CDR3 sequence: CASSPGGGYEQYF. Written as DNA, the CDR3 is TGTGCCAGCTCACCCGGGGGGGGCTACGAGCAGTACTTC.